The 5 T cell receptor beta chains presented below share a single source sample, sequenced in a study of identical twins. TCRdb analysed the 5' RACE reads with MiXCR anew, one entry per CDR3 protein. The sample includes around 500,000 distinct CDR3 sequences, about 14% of them seen just once. This sample was also put to use in a study of yellow fever vaccine responses in identical twins.

The specimen was CD4+ T cells sorted from blood. These receptors originate from a woman between 18 and 29 years old in good health.

The rearrangement links TRBV9 to TRBJ1-4; a possible D gene is TRBD1 (5 bases). CDR1 SGDLS and CDR2 YYNGEE come from the germline V gene. V was clipped by 3 bases and J by 8 bases, with 20 bases between them. This CDR3 is built from 16 residues. Written as DNA, the CDR3 is TGTGCCAGCAGCGGCCCCCTCTCGGGAGGGGAGGAAAAACTGTTTTTT. As protein: CASSGPLSGGEEKLFF.

The chain recombines TRBV27 with TRBJ2-4; 7 bases are shared with TRBD1. Unmatched junction bases numbered 7, after V lost 2 bases and J lost 0 bases. This CDR3 has 17 amino acids. From germline, CDR1 is MNHEY and CDR2 SMNVEV (reference sequence). Here the CDR3 DNA reads TGTGCCAGCAGTTTAAACCGGGACAGCCTAGCCAAAAACATTCAGTACTTC. This gives the protein CASSLNRDSLAKNIQYF.

The chain joins TRBV20-1 to TRBJ2-5; possible D gene TRBD1, 6 bases. Per the germline V gene, CDR1 is DFQATT and CDR2 is SNEGSKA (reference sequence). This CDR3 region has 16 residues. V was shortened by 3 bases and J by 5 bases, with 22 bases between the two germline ends. CDR3: CSARVPWQGPRETQYF. DNA of the CDR3: TGCAGTGCTAGGGTCCCGTGGCAGGGGCCGCGGGAGACCCAGTACTTC.

This clonotype was detected a few times. The J gene is TRBJ1-1, the V gene TRBV15, with D possibly TRBD1 on 6 matching bases. Germline V lookup: CDR1 LNHNV, CDR2 YYDKDF (reference sequence). The CDR3 totals 14 residues. V lost 3 bases and J 4 bases, leaving 12 bases between the germline ends. In DNA form, the CDR3 reads TGTGCCACCAGCAGTAGGGGGGCAGTCACTGAAGCTTTCTTT. Translating gives CATSSRGAVTEAFF.

This chain connects TRBV15 to TRBJ2-7; D is undetermined. V lost 0 bases to trimming and J lost 4 bases, with 10 bases between them. This CDR3 is built from 14 residues. Germline assignment: CDR1 LNHNV and CDR2 YYDKDF (reference sequence). The CDR3 DNA is TGTGCCACCAGCAGAGATCAAAAGGAGTACGAGCAGTACTTC. This gives the protein CATSRDQKEYEQYF. Using reference TRBV15 and TRBJ2-7 for the parts outside the CDR3, the full variable domain is DAMVIQNPRYQVTQFGKPVTLSCSQTLNHNVMYWYQQKSSQAPKLLFHYYDKDFNNEADTPDNFQSRRPNTSFCFLDIRSPGLGDTAMYLCATSRDQKEYEQYFGPGTRLTVT.